This T cell receptor beta chain was observed in a study of identical twins. The germline gives CDR1 MNHEY, CDR2 SMNVEV (reference sequence). V lost 5 bases, J lost 5 bases, and 8 bases stayed unmatched. This CDR3 is built from 15 residues. MiXCR, applied by TCRdb to the 5' RACE reads, yields one record per CDR3 protein. The sample lists approximately 260,000 distinct CDR3 sequences; around 8.3% were seen once. These data were also reused for a study on yellow fever vaccine responses in identical twins.

The chain recombines TRBV27 with TRBJ2-1, with 8 bases fitting TRBD1. The sequenced sample consisted of CD8+ T cells sorted from blood. This TCR was recovered from a woman between 18 and 29 years old in good health. The CDR3 coding sequence is TGTGCCAGCAGTATGACAGGGGTTATCCACAATGAGCAGTTCTTC. Encoded protein: CASSMTGVIHNEQFF.